The 18 T cell receptor beta chains reported below all come from one sample, sequenced in a study of identical twins. TCRdb ran MiXCR on the 5' RACE reads and lists one entry per CDR3 protein. The repertoire consists of some 1,700,000 distinct CDR3 sequences, with less than 40% occurring once and the leading ten covering over 0.25%. Sequencing was performed on cord blood. The receptors were gathered from a newborn girl in good health.

The chain links TRBV12-3 or TRBV12-4 to TRBJ2-3, with D uncertain. The CDR3 contains 15 residues. Between the trimmed V and J ends, which lost 3 bases and 4 bases, there was a span of 14 bases. CDR3 amino acids: CASSFWLIRPDTQYF. The CDR3 DNA is TGTGCCAGCAGTTTCTGGCTAATAAGGCCAGATACGCAGTATTTT.

The chain joins TRBV20-1 to TRBJ2-7; no reliable D call. There are 11 residues in the CDR3. Per germline, CDR1 DFQATT and CDR2 SNEGSKA (reference sequence). Trimming took off 3 bases at V and 4 bases at J, with 7 bases between the two ends. The CDR3 here is CSARHPYEQYF. Here the CDR3 DNA reads TGCAGTGCTAGGCATCCATACGAGCAGTACTTC.

J is TRBJ1-1 and V is TRBV4-1; TRBD1 aligns across 8 bases. CDR3 length equals 15 residues. Looked up from germline, CDR1 is MGHRA and CDR2 is YSYEKL. Trimming cost V 3 bases and J 1 base; bases outside gene matches: 4. The CDR3 loop reads CASSQTDRANTEAFF. Written as DNA, the CDR3 is TGCGCCAGCAGCCAGACGGACAGGGCGAACACTGAAGCTTTCTTT.

This clonotype has only a few counts. The genes are TRBV20-1 and TRBJ2-1, with D perhaps matching TRBD2 (6 bases). There are 10 residues in the CDR3. Germline assignment: CDR1 DFQATT and CDR2 SNEGSKA (reference sequence). Deletions cut 6 bases from V and 7 bases from J, with 7 bases between. The CDR3 sequence is CSAGTNEQFF. The CDR3 DNA sequence: TGCAGTGCGGGGACTAATGAGCAGTTCTTC.

This clonotype has only a few counts. The chain couples TRBV4-1 to TRBJ1-2; D is uncertain. This CDR3 has 15 amino acids. Germline lookup yields CDR1 MGHRA and CDR2 YSYEKL. V dropped 4 bases and J dropped 8 bases, with 20 bases sitting between them. The CDR3 nucleotides are TGCGCCAGCAGCCCCCTCATTAAGCCCTTGGAAGGCTACACCTTC. Its translation: CASSPLIKPLEGYTF.

There are a few counts of this clonotype. J is TRBJ2-1 and V is TRBV27; TRBD2 matches 7 bases. The trim removed 7 bases at V and 2 bases at J, leaving 11 bases unmatched. Germline V gives CDR1 MNHEY, CDR2 SMNVEV (reference sequence). The CDR3 loop spans 16 amino acids. In nucleotides, the CDR3 is TGTGCCAGCATTCCTCCCGGGGGGAGTACCTACAATGAGCAGTTCTTC. Translation gives CASIPPGGSTYNEQFF.

Comments on this clonotype: Possible read error: a much larger clone is one base away. The chain links TRBV6-1 to TRBJ2-3; TRBD2 matches at 9 bases. Germline assignment: CDR1 MNHNS and CDR2 SASEGT. The CDR3 extends over 15 amino acids. This CDR3 reads CACSPSGTSTDTQYF. The DNA of the CDR3 is TGTGCCTGCAGCCCTAGCGGGACTAGCACAGATACGCAGTATTTT.

Comments on this clonotype: A junction boundary mismatches the germline segment, possibly from a read error. The genes are TRBV12-3 or TRBV12-4 and TRBJ1-6; D ambiguous. The CDR3 totals 13 residues. The chain's CDR3 is CASSIYGNSPLHF. In DNA, the CDR3 is TGTGCTAGCAGTATATACGGGAATTCACCCCTCCACTTT.

The V gene is TRBV29-1, the J gene TRBJ1-1; TRBD1 is a possible D gene (5 bases). CDR1 and CDR2 from the germline V gene are SQVTM and ANQGSEA. V lost 4 bases, J lost 3 bases, and 9 bases lay in between. The CDR3 runs to 12 residues. The DNA for the CDR3 is TGCAGCGTTGGGGGGGGGTACACTGAAGCTTTCTTT. It yields the protein CSVGGGYTEAFF. The variable domain in full, with the rest retrieved from reference TRBV29-1 and TRBJ1-1, is SAVISQKPSRDICQRGTSLTIQCQVDSQVTMMFWYRQQPGQSLTLIATANQGSEATYESGFVIDKFPISRPNLTFSTLTVSNMSPEDSSIYLCSVGGGYTEAFFGQGTRLTVV.

This clonotype was found a few times. The junction differs from germline at one of its ends, possibly a read error. The CDR3 DNA is TGTGCCAGCACCTTACAGGGGGCTAGCACCGGGGAGCTGTTTTTT. Amino acid sequence: CASTLQGASTGELFF. This rearrangement joins TRBV7-2 to TRBJ2-2, with 9 bases fitting TRBD1. Germline-derived CDR1 and CDR2 are SGHTA and FQGNSA. The CDR3 totals 15 residues.

V and J are TRBV6-1 and TRBJ2-1; TRBD1 might be the D (5 bases). From germline, CDR1 is MNHNS and CDR2 SASEGT. The CDR3 runs to 12 residues. Trimming removed 9 bases at V and 4 bases at J, with 10 bases between. In nucleotides, the CDR3 is TGTGCCAGTTTTGGGGCTTACAATGAGCAGTTCTTC. This translates into CASFGAYNEQFF.

About this clonotype: One end of the junction does not line up with germline, which may come from a read error. The chain carries TRBV20-1 and TRBJ2-1; maybe TRBD2 (5 bases). This CDR3 spans 17 amino acids. Germline-derived CDR1 and CDR2 are DFQATT and SNEGSKA (reference sequence). This CDR3 is CGARDTHLAGVGNEQFF. As DNA, the CDR3 is TGCGGTGCTAGAGATACCCATCTAGCTGGAGTGGGCAATGAGCAGTTCTTC.

The rearrangement uses TRBV20-1 and TRBJ2-5; 7 nucleotides align to TRBD1. This CDR3 comprises 15 residues. J gave up 2 bases and V 2 bases, and 8 bases lay outside the gene matches. In germline, CDR1 is DFQATT, CDR2 SNEGSKA (reference sequence). The CDR3, as DNA: TGCAGTGCTAGAAAGGGGGCTCGGAGGCAAGAGACCCAGTACTTC. It encodes CSARKGARRQETQYF.

V and J are TRBV4-1 and TRBJ1-3; the match to TRBD1 covers 7 bases. Losses at the gene ends were 4 bases for V and 4 bases for J; bases not matched to a gene: 10. The CDR3 is 16 residues long. Germline V gene sequence: CDR1 MGHRA, CDR2 YSYEKL. CDR3 sequence: CASSRGPGGRGNTIYF. Written as DNA, the CDR3 is TGCGCCAGCAGCCGAGGACCAGGGGGGCGCGGAAACACCATATATTTT.

The chain links TRBV20-1 to TRBJ2-1; no reliable D call. Germline CDR1 is DFQATT and CDR2 is SNEGSKA (reference sequence). Trimming stripped 8 bases from V and 5 bases from J, with 22 bases between. CDR3 length: 15 residues. In nucleotides, the CDR3 is TGCAGTACTCGGAAGCTAGGATTTCGGCACAATGAGCAGTTCTTC. Residues: CSTRKLGFRHNEQFF.

The rearrangement joins TRBV4-2 to TRBJ1-2; D perhaps matches TRBD1 (6 bases). The CDR3 sequence is 15 residues long. Deletions cut 4 bases from V and 4 bases from J, with 16 bases between. Germline CDR1 is LGHNA and CDR2 is YNFKEQ. Here the CDR3 DNA reads TGTGCCAGCAGCCTCACAGGGAGCGGACCCTATGGCTACACCTTC. Translating it yields CASSLTGSGPYGYTF.

The chain carries TRBV7-2 and TRBJ2-1; the match to TRBD2 covers 10 bases. Germline V gene sequence: CDR1 SGHTA, CDR2 FQGNSA. Trimming at V came to 6 bases and at J to 6 bases, leaving 5 bases not matched to a gene. The CDR3 runs to 14 residues. The CDR3 spells CASRRAGGVNEQFF. The CDR3 DNA reads as TGTGCCAGCAGGAGAGCGGGGGGGGTCAATGAGCAGTTCTTC.

Regarding this clonotype: Possible read error: a much larger clone is one base away. The chain has TRBV12-3 or TRBV12-4 and TRBJ2-3; D may be TRBD2 (5 bases). The V end was cut by 3 bases, the J end by 6 bases, with 7 bases between. The CDR3 totals 12 residues. The CDR3 region is CASSFERDTQYF. CDR3 bases: TGTGCCAGCAGTTTCGAGCGGGATACGCAGTATTTT.